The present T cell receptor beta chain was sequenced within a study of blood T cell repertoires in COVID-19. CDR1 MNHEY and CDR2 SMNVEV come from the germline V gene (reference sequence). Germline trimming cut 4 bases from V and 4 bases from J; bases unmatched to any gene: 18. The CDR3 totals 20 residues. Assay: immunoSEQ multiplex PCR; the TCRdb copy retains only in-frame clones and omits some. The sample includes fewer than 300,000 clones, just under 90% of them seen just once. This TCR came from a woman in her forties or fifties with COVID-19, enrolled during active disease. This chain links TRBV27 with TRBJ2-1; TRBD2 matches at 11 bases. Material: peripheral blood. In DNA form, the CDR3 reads TGTGCCAGCAGTTCCTTTTGGGGTAGCGGGAGGGCCGAACCTTACAATGAGCAGTTCTTC. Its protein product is CASSSFWGSGRAEPYNEQFF.